This T cell receptor (beta chain) was sequenced in a study of blood T cell repertoires in COVID-19 (dated by TCRdb to about 2020). The study in broad terms: Samples covering the acute and convalescent phases of COVID-19 were provided by collaborators in the United States, Italy and Spain. The material from the prospective study consisted of cDNA or gDNA derived from T cells, B-cell-depleted T cells, or PBMCs. Subjects who had been exposed to COVID-19, were actively infected with it, or had recovered from it provided the deeply sampled blood TCRbeta repertoires that made up the dataset. A freely available public database, intended as a resource for researchers studying the immune response to SARS-CoV-2, is where the repertoires were released. The samples were drawn from the first 160 participants of the ongoing ImmuneRACE study and from over a thousand subjects provided by 6 global collaborators. The sample metadata nearly always contained a de-identified subject ID, COVID-19 status, age in years and sex. Where available, HLA class I and class II types were obtained from metadata supplied by the sample provider rather than from assay-based typing.

In Seattle, one collaborating source enrolled patients while the infection was active and tracked those patients longitudinally over the course of disease. Whole blood was collected in K2EDTA tubes by collaborating institutions according to the institutions' own protocols. Collaborator samples were shipped for TCRbeta analysis as frozen whole blood, isolated PBMCs, or DNA extracted from either sample type. There are 16 amino acids in the CDR3, from cysteine to phenylalanine inclusive. Of the read, only the CDR3 DNA is kept; its 48 bases are in frame from base 1. Sequences SGHTA (CDR1) and FQGNSA (CDR2) are obtained from the germline V gene. Trimming at the junction amounts to 0 bases on V and 8 bases on J, and the germline ends lie 17 bases apart. TCRbeta CDR3 regions were amplified from genomic DNA by means of the immunoSEQ Assay, a bias-controlled multiplex PCR. The study's processing was this. Within the assay, amplification of reference gene primers was used to estimate how many nucleated cells each sample contained. To quantify the absolute abundance of each unique TCRbeta CDR3 rearrangement, sequence reads were collapsed and filtered. For each sample, productive Simpson clonality was calculated as the square root of Simpson's diversity index over productive rearrangements. Held by TCRdb, this immuneACCESS table contains in-frame sequences only and omits some clones. Under half of the omission traces to an unresolved V gene where checked; the cause of the rest is unknown. The V and J calls and clone size were taken over from that table, and D and trimming were inferred from the DNA. The sample includes roughly 120,000 clones, with 75% to 90% observed a single time. The ten most abundant clones make up 2.5% to 3.5% of the sample.

What the authors observed across the whole study: How much clinical and demographic metadata was included differed by source and by participant, and the metadata was provided uncurated.

In regard to this clone: Its antigen is still unknown. The sample holds no much larger clone one base away, and base qualities are not on file.

The clonotype was recovered from a woman at least 80 years old with COVID-19, enrolled during active disease. The chain couples TRBV7-2 to TRBJ2-1; 8 matching bases give a weak D call of TRBD1. The sequenced sample consisted of peripheral blood. The CDR3 protein is CASSLAGGQGAYEQFF. The DNA sequence is TGTGCCAGCAGCTTAGCGGGAGGGCAGGGGGCCTATGAGCAGTTCTTC.